This paragraph covers one TCR beta chain sequence. PCR was run on genomic DNA. Amplification of the beta chain CDR3 used 30 forward and 13 reverse multiplex primers. A single record per CDR3 protein comes from TCRdb applying MiXCR to the multiplex PCR reads. The repertoire consists of 270,000 or so distinct CDR3 sequences, with roughly 50% occurring once and the leading ten covering approximately 13%. The entry originates in a study of type 1 and type 2 diabetes patients. For the study at large: Participants included type 1 and type 2 diabetes patients plus nondiabetic controls.

Sequencing was performed on peripheral blood mononuclear cells (PBMCs). This clonotype was sampled from a man between 18 and 29 years old with type 2 diabetes.

The CDR3 DNA reads as TGTGCCAGCAGTTACGGGACAAAGAGTTCACCCCTCCACTTT. Protein product: CASSYGTKSSPLHF. The chain is built from TRBV6-6 and TRBJ1-6; D might be TRBD1 (6 bases). Germline-derived CDR1 and CDR2 are MNHNY and SVGAGI (reference sequence). Trimming shortened V by 2 bases and J by 9 bases, and 11 bases separated the two germline ends. This CDR3 comprises 14 residues.